The 16 T cell receptor beta chains below come from one sample, sequenced in a study of blood T cell repertoires in COVID-19. Some clones are missing from TCRdb's copy, which holds only in-frame ones; the method was immunoSEQ multiplex PCR. Among about 130,000 clones listed, approximately 83% were seen once. Sample: peripheral blood. These receptors all stem from a woman between 50 and 59 years old who had recovered from COVID-19.

A few counts support this clone. The chain uses TRBV19 and TRBJ2-7, with 7 bases identical to TRBD1. The CDR3 has 12 amino acids. The V gene's germline CDR1 is LNHDA and CDR2 SQIVND (reference sequence). Trimming took 5 bases from V and 6 from J; bases not matched to a gene: 4. CDR3 in DNA: TGTGCCAGTAGTCGATCAGGGGGCGAGCAGTACTTC. It is translated as CASSRSGGEQYF.

This sequence joins TRBV9 and TRBJ1-2; a possible D gene is TRBD1 (6 bases). V lost 7 bases to trimming and J lost 4 bases, with 20 bases between them. This CDR3 contains 15 residues. From germline, CDR1 is SGDLS and CDR2 YYNGEE. CDR3 in amino acids: CASGRGSVDFYGYTF. CDR3 in DNA: TGTGCCAGCGGAAGGGGGAGTGTGGACTTCTATGGCTACACCTTC.

In this sample, this clone turned up a few times. The chain combines TRBV6-2 or TRBV6-3 with TRBJ2-2; 15 positions match TRBD2. Germline trimming cut 4 bases from V and 5 bases from J; bases unmatched to any gene: 14. The CDR3 extends over 20 amino acids. The germline gives CDR1 MNHEY, CDR2 SVGEGT. CDR3 DNA: TGTGCCAGCAGTTCTAGGACAGCTGGGACTAGCGGGAGGCATACCGGGGAGCTGTTTTTT. Its translation: CASSSRTAGTSGRHTGELFF.

This chain links TRBV5-4 with TRBJ2-1; D gene ambiguous. The CDR3 contains 16 residues. Germline V gene lookup returns CDR1 SGHNT and CDR2 YYREEE (reference sequence). Trimming removed 1 base at V and 1 base at J, with 12 bases between. The CDR3 DNA reads as TGTGCCAGCAGCTTGCGGCGGAAGTTGTCCTACAATGAGCAGTTCTTC. This encodes CASSLRRKLSYNEQFF.

This chain joins TRBV30 and TRBJ1-1; 7 bases fit TRBD1. Germline values: CDR1 GTSNPN, CDR2 SVGIG (reference sequence). Trimming took 4 bases from V and 1 from J; bases not matched to a gene: 6. The CDR3 runs to 14 residues. The CDR3, as DNA: TGTGCCTGGATTAGACAGGGCGAGAACACTGAAGCTTTCTTT. This translates into CAWIRQGENTEAFF.

The gene calls are TRBV5-1 and TRBJ1-4, with 8 bases aligning to TRBD1. In germline, CDR1 is SGHRS, CDR2 YFSETQ. CDR3 length equals 14 residues. V lost 4 bases to trimming and J lost 7 bases; unmatched junction nucleotides: 6. The CDR3 DNA reads TGCGCCAGCAGCCCAGAGACAGGGGTTGAAAAACTGTTTTTT. Amino acids: CASSPETGVEKLFF.

The chain employs TRBV30 and TRBJ1-1, with TRBD1 as a possible D gene (6 bases). CDR1 is GTSNPN, CDR2 SVGIG, per germline (reference sequence). This CDR3 contains 12 residues. V lost 5 bases and J 8 bases, leaving 15 bases between the germline ends. The CDR3 loop is CAWAITGREAFF. CDR3 DNA: TGTGCCTGGGCTATCACAGGGCGGGAAGCTTTCTTT.

The chain has TRBV2 and TRBJ1-2; D perhaps matches TRBD1 (6 bases). Trimming left V 8 bases short and J 4 bases short, with 17 bases between. CDR3 size: 14 residues. The germline gives CDR1 SNHLY, CDR2 FYNNEI. CDR3 in amino acids: CASEREQGGYGYTF. CDR3 sequence (DNA): TGTGCCAGCGAAAGGGAACAGGGCGGCTATGGCTACACCTTC.

The rearrangement links TRBV7-2 to TRBJ1-1; D gene uncertain. Deletions cut 5 bases from V and 3 bases from J, with 10 bases between. The CDR3 has 13 amino acids. Germline assignment: CDR1 SGHTA and CDR2 FQGNSA. CDR3 protein: CASSADADTEAFF. The DNA of the CDR3 is TGTGCCAGCAGCGCCGATGCGGACACTGAAGCTTTCTTT.

The sample holds one count of this clone. The rearrangement joins TRBV3-1 (or the pseudogene TRBV3-2) to TRBJ1-2; 8 bases agree with TRBD1. The CDR3 runs to 15 residues. J gave up 0 bases and V 3 bases, and 3 bases lay outside the gene matches. Per the germline V gene, CDR1 is LGHDT and CDR2 is YNNKEL (reference sequence). CDR3 amino acids: CASSQGQAANYGYTF. CDR3 sequence (DNA): TGTGCCAGCAGCCAGGGACAGGCCGCTAACTATGGCTACACCTTC.

CDR3 region: CASSQGSGRAGETQYF. Here the CDR3 DNA reads TGTGCCAGCAGCCAAGGTAGCGGGAGGGCCGGGGAGACCCAGTACTTC. The chain recombines TRBV4-2 with TRBJ2-5; 11 bases line up with TRBD2. The CDR3 covers 16 residues. After removal of 1 base from V and 5 bases from J, the junction contained 6 bases not matched to a gene. The germline gives CDR1 LGHNA, CDR2 YNFKEQ.

The V and J genes are TRBV19 and TRBJ1-4, with TRBD1 matching over 7 bases. J lost 8 bases, V lost 5 bases, and 14 bases had no gene match. The CDR3 extends over 16 amino acids. Germline CDR1 reads LNHDA; CDR2 reads SQIVND (reference sequence). The CDR3 here is CASSAYRGTIREKLFF. Written as DNA, the CDR3 is TGTGCCAGTAGTGCATACAGGGGAACGATTAGGGAAAAACTGTTTTTT.

This sequence joins TRBV11-2 and TRBJ2-5; D unclear. Germline values: CDR1 SGHAT, CDR2 FQNNGV. V gave up 1 base and J gave up 1 base, with 10 bases separating them. This CDR3 region has 15 residues. CDR3 DNA sequence: TGTGCCAGCAGCTTAGGCGCCCCGTTCCAAGAGACCCAGTACTTC. Its protein is CASSLGAPFQETQYF.

This clone was seen only once. V and J are TRBV21-1 and TRBJ2-1; TRBD2, the table's D call, lacks a check against the DNA. TRBV21-1 is annotated as a pseudogene. This CDR3 spans 21 amino acids. CDR3 DNA sequence: TGTGCCAGCAGCAAATATTATATGACTAGCGGGGGGTCGAGCTCCTACAATGAGCAGTTCTTC. Protein product: CASSKYYMTSGGSSSYNEQFF.

The V and J genes are TRBV3-1 (or the pseudogene TRBV3-2) and TRBJ2-7, with 10 nucleotides matching TRBD2. Germline V gene data show CDR1 as LGHDT and CDR2 as YNNKEL (reference sequence). V lost 4 bases and J lost 4; bases outside the gene matches: 7. The CDR3 contains 15 residues. The CDR3 sequence: CASSPGVAGGYEQYF. DNA of the CDR3: TGTGCCAGCAGCCCCGGGGTAGCGGGAGGTTACGAGCAGTACTTC.

With regard to this clone: The junction departs from germline at one end; a sequencing error may be responsible. The chain is built from TRBV2 and TRBJ2-7; 8 bases are a match to TRBD1. This CDR3 contains 14 residues. Germline lookup yields CDR1 SNHLY and CDR2 FYNNEI. CDR3 region: CASCEQDRVYEQYF. The CDR3 region has the DNA TGTGCCAGCTGTGAACAGGACAGGGTCTACGAGCAGTACTTC.